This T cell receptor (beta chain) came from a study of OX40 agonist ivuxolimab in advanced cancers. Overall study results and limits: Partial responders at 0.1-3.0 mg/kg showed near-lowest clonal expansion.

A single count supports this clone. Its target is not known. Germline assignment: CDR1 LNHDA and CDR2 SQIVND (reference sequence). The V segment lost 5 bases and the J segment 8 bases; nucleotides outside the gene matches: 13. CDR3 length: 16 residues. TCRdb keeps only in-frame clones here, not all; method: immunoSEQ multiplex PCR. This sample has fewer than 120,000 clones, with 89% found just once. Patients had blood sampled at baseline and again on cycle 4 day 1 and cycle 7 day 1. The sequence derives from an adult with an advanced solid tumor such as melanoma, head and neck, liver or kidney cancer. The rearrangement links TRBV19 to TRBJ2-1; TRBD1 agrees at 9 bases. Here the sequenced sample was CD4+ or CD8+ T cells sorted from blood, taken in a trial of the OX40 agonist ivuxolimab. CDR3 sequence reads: CASSYTGTGSFDEQFF. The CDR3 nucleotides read TGTGCCAGTAGTTACACCGGGACAGGGAGTTTCGATGAGCAGTTCTTC.